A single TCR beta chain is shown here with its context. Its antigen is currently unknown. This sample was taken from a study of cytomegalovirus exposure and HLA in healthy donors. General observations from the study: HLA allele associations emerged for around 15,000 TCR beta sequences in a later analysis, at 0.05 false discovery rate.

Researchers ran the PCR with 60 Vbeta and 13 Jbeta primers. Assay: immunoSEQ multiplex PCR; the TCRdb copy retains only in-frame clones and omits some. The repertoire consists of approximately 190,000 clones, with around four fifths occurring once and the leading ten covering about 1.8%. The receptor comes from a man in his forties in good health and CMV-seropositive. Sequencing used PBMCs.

The CDR3 sequence: CASSSSGGNEQYF. The CDR3 nucleotides are TGTGCCAGCAGCTCCTCGGGGGGGAACGAGCAGTACTTC. This rearrangement joins TRBV7-2 to TRBJ2-7; TRBD2 aligns across 8 bases. CDR1 is SGHTA, CDR2 FQGNSA, per germline. CDR3 length equals 13 residues. Trimming at V came to 4 bases and at J to 5 bases, leaving 4 bases not matched to a gene.